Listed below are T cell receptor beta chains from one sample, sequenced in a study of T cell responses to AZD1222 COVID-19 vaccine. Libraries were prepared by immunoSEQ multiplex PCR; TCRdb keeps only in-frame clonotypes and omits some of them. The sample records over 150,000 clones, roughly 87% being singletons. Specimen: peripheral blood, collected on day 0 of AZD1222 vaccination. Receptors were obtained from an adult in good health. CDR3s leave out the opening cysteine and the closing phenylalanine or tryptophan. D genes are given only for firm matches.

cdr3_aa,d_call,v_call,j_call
ASLRDISDYGYT,.,TRBV2,TRBJ1-2
ASSMGPGANTEAF,.,TRBV19,TRBJ1-1
ASSFLNEQF,.,TRBV12-3/TRBV12-4,TRBJ2-1
ASSLDGFRVGEKLF,.,TRBV5-6,TRBJ1-4
ATSRTGKGAF,.,TRBV15,TRBJ1-1
ASSLTAGTGYGYT,TRBD1,TRBV7-3,TRBJ1-2
ASTPIAGPPFYEQY,.,TRBV5-1,TRBJ2-7
AWRRGVTTNYGYT,.,TRBV30,TRBJ1-2
ASSPPGQGFYEQY,TRBD1,TRBV11-2,TRBJ2-7
ASSLRAGEAYEQY,TRBD2,TRBV3-1/TRBV3-2,TRBJ2-7
ASSQANTGLNYGYT,.,TRBV4-1,TRBJ1-2
ASSRLYEKLF,.,TRBV7-9,TRBJ1-4
ASSPRQGNPMNTEAF,TRBD1,TRBV18,TRBJ1-1
ASRTGPRTDTQY,.,TRBV5-1,TRBJ2-3
ASSEVGSGGTDTQY,.,TRBV2,TRBJ2-3
ASSQTTGEGYGYT,TRBD1,TRBV7-9,TRBJ1-2
ASSGQYNQPQH,.,TRBV7-3,TRBJ1-5
ASSSGGAGPIANYGYT,.,TRBV7-2,TRBJ1-2